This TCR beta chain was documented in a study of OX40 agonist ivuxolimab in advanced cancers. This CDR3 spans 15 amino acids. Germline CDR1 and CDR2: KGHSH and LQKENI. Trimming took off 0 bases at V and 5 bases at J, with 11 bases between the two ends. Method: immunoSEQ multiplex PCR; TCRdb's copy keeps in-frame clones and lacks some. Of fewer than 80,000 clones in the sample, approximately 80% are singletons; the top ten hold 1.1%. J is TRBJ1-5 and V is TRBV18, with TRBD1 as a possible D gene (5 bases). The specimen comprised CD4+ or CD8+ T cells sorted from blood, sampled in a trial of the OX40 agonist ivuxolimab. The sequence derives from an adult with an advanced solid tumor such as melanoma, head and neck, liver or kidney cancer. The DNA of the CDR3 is TGTGCCAGCTCACCACCCGGGGGGAGGCATCAGCCCCAGCATTTT. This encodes CASSPPGGRHQPQHF.